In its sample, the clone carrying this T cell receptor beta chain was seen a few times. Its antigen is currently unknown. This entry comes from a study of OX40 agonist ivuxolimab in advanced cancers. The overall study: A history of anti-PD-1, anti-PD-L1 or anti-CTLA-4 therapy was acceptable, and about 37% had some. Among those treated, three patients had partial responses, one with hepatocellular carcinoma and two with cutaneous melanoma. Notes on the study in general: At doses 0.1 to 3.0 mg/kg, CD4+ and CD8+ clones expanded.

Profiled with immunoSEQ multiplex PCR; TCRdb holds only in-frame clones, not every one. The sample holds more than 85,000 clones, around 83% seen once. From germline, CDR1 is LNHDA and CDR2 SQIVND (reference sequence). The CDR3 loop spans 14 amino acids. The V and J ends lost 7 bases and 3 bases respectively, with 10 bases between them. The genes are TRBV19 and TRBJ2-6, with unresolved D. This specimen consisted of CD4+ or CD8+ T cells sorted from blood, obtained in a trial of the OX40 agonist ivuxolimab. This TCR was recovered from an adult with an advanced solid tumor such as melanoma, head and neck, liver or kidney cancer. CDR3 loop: CASNEIFGANVLTF. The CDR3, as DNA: TGTGCCAGTAATGAGATTTTTGGGGCCAACGTCCTGACTTTC.